Below, 12 T cell receptor beta chains from the same sample are listed, as sequenced in a study of cytomegalovirus exposure and HLA in healthy donors. Amplification used 60 Vbeta primers and 13 Jbeta primers. Using immunoSEQ multiplex PCR, the repertoire was profiled, and TCRdb retains in-frame clones only, with some absent. The data hold 84,000 or so clones, with 76% observed a single time. Sequencing was done on a sample of PBMCs. The receptors originated from a male donor in good health and CMV-seronegative.

The CDR3 sequence: CASSLGQGIGRGEKLFF. The CDR3 DNA reads as TGCGCCAGCAGCTTGGGACAGGGAATCGGCAGAGGTGAAAAACTGTTTTTT. The rearrangement joins TRBV5-1 to TRBJ1-4; the match to TRBD1 covers 7 bases. The CDR3 runs 17 residues. The germline V gene has CDR1 SGHRS and CDR2 YFSETQ. The ends lost 0 bases at V and 7 bases at J; junction bases unmatched: 12. The whole variable domain, remainder taken from reference TRBV5-1 and TRBJ1-4, is KAGVTQTPRYLIKTRGQQVTLSCSPISGHRSVSWYQQTPGQGLQFLFEYFSETQRNKGNFPGRFSGRQFSNSRSEMNVSTLELGDSALYLCASSLGQGIGRGEKLFFGSGTQLSVL.

This chain uses TRBV7-9 with TRBJ1-1, with TRBD1 matching 7 bases. This CDR3 comprises 15 residues. The V gene's germline CDR1 is SEHNR and CDR2 FQNEAQ (reference sequence). Unmatched junction bases numbered 9, after V lost 4 bases and J lost 4 bases. This chain's CDR3 is CASSSQSGQLTEAFF. In nucleotides, the CDR3 is TGTGCCAGCAGCTCACAGTCGGGACAGCTCACTGAAGCTTTCTTT.

The V gene is TRBV5-1, the J gene TRBJ2-5, with 11 bases matching TRBD2. The CDR3 is 17 amino acids. The germline CDR1 and CDR2 sequences are SGHRS and YFSETQ. J lost 3 bases, V lost 5 bases, and 12 bases had no gene match. The CDR3 DNA follows: TGCGCCAGCAGGATGGGGCCCCTAGCGGGAGGTAAAGAGACCCAGTACTTC. Translating gives CASRMGPLAGGKETQYF.

This clone turned up a few times. V and J are TRBV6-6 and TRBJ2-7; tentatively, D is TRBD2 (5 bases). The V end was cut by 7 bases, the J end by 3 bases, with 16 bases between. This CDR3 is 14 amino acids long. Germline V gene lookup returns CDR1 MNHNY and CDR2 SVGAGI (reference sequence). The CDR3 bases are TGTGCCAGCACCTGGGCAGGCGGAGGCTACGAGCAGTACTTC. Residues: CASTWAGGGYEQYF.

The chain joins TRBV2 to TRBJ1-2; 8 bases map to TRBD1. The V gene end was trimmed by 9 bases and the J gene end by 6 bases; junction bases not matched to a gene: 9. The CDR3 totals 13 residues. The germline V gene encodes CDR1 SNHLY and CDR2 FYNNEI. The CDR3 DNA reads as TGTGCCAGAAAAGGACAGGGAAAGGATGGCTACACCTTC. It is translated as CARKGQGKDGYTF.

This rearrangement joins TRBV29-1 to TRBJ1-6; 9 nucleotides line up with TRBD1. The junction had 4 bases not matched to a gene; V was cut back by 4 bases and J by 6 bases. Germline V lookup: CDR1 SQVTM, CDR2 ANQGSEA. This CDR3 spans 14 amino acids. The CDR3 sequence is CSVGTGVLNSPLHF. In nucleotides, the CDR3 is TGCAGCGTTGGGACAGGGGTCCTTAATTCACCCCTCCACTTT.

The chain is built from TRBV15 and TRBJ2-1; 8 nucleotides match TRBD1. Trimming at V came to 3 bases and at J to 9 bases, leaving 10 bases not matched to a gene. Germline lookup yields CDR1 LNHNV and CDR2 YYDKDF (reference sequence). This CDR3 contains 15 residues. Here the CDR3 reads CATSRDRATESEQFF. The CDR3 DNA is TGTGCCACCAGCAGGGACAGGGCAACAGAGAGTGAGCAGTTCTTC. Complete variable domain (other parts from reference TRBV15 and TRBJ2-1): DAMVIQNPRYQVTQFGKPVTLSCSQTLNHNVMYWYQQKSSQAPKLLFHYYDKDFNNEADTPDNFQSRRPNTSFCFLDIRSPGLGDTAMYLCATSRDRATESEQFFGPGTRLTVL.

To note about this clone: The junction and the germline gene differ at one end; a read error may be behind it. The chain has TRBV7-8 and TRBJ2-7; D gene uncertain. The germline V gene has CDR1 SGHVS and CDR2 FQNEAQ. The CDR3 is 12 residues long. This chain's CDR3 is CASSPPGLRANF. For the CDR3, the DNA is TGTGCCAGCAGCCCCCCCGGTCTCCGCGCAAACTTC. Full variable domain (remainder filled in from reference TRBV7-8 and TRBJ2-7): GAGVSQSPRYKVAKRGQDVALRCDPISGHVSLFWYQQALGQGPEFLTYFQNEAQLDKSGLPSDRFFAERPEGSVSTLKIQRTQQEDSAVYLCASSPPGLRANFGPGTRLTVT.

This clone was seen only once. V usage is TRBV21-1 and J usage is TRBJ2-1; TRBD1 was called by the table and not checked on the DNA. TRBV21-1 is reported as a pseudogene. The CDR3 extends over 14 amino acids. CDR3 sequence (DNA): TGTGCCAGCGGCGCAACAGGGTTATACAATGAGCAGTTCTTC. Translating gives CASGATGLYNEQFF.

In its sample, this clone was seen once. The V gene is TRBV6-6, the J gene TRBJ1-5, with D possibly being TRBD1 (6 bases). The CDR3 runs 15 residues. CDR1 is MNHNY and CDR2 is SVGAGI in the germline V gene (reference sequence). V lost 2 bases to trimming and J lost 4 bases, with 12 bases between them. CDR3 sequence reads: CASSYLDRTNQPQHF. The CDR3, as DNA: TGTGCCAGCAGTTACCTAGACAGGACTAATCAGCCCCAGCATTTT.

J is TRBJ1-4 and V is TRBV7-2; 8 bases are a match to TRBD1. The V segment lost 2 bases and the J segment 10 bases; nucleotides outside the gene matches: 6. CDR1 and CDR2 (germline): SGHTA, FQGNSA. CDR3 length: 14 amino acids. In DNA form, the CDR3 reads TGTGCCAGCAGCTTAAAGACAGGGGCCGGAAAACTGTTTTTT. It is translated as CASSLKTGAGKLFF.

The chain has TRBV9 and TRBJ1-1, with 7 bases that match TRBD1. The length of the CDR3 is 16 residues. The V gene's germline CDR1 is SGDLS and CDR2 YYNGEE. V trimming: 3 bases; J trimming: 4 bases; junction bases outside the gene matches: 12. The CDR3 protein is CASSDSATGSPTEAFF. CDR3 nucleotide sequence: TGTGCCAGCAGCGACTCCGCGACAGGGAGCCCCACTGAAGCTTTCTTT. Supplemented by reference TRBV9 and TRBJ1-1, the full variable domain reads DSGVTQTPKHLITATGQRVTLRCSPRSGDLSVYWYQQSLDQGLQFLIQYYNGEERAKGNILERFSAQQFPDLHSELNLSSLELGDSALYFCASSDSATGSPTEAFFGQGTRLTVV.